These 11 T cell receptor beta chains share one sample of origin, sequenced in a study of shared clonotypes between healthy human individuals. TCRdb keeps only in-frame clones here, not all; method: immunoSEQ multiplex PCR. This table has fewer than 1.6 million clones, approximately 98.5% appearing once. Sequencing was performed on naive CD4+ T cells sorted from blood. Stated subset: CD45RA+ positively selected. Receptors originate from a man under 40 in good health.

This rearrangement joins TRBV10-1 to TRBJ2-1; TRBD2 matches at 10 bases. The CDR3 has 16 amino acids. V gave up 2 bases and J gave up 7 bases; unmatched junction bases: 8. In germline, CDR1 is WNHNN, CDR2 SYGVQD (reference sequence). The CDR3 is CASSERAGGGVNEQFF. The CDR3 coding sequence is TGCGCCAGCAGTGAGAGAGCGGGAGGGGGGGTAAATGAGCAGTTCTTC.

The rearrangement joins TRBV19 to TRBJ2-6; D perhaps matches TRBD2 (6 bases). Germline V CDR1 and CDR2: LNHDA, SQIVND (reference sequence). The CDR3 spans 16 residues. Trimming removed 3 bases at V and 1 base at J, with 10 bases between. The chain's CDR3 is CASSIWAGSGANVLTF. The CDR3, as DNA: TGTGCCAGTAGTATTTGGGCGGGGTCTGGGGCCAACGTCCTGACTTTC.

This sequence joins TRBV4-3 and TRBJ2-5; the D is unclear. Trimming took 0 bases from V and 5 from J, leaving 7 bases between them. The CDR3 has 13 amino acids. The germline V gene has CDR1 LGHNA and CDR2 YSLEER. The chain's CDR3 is CASSQDAWETQYF. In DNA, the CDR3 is TGCGCCAGCAGCCAAGATGCCTGGGAGACCCAGTACTTC.

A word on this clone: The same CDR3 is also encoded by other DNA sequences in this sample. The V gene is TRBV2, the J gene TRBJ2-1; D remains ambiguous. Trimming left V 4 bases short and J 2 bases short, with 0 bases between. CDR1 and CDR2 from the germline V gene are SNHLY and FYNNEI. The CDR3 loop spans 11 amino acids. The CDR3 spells CASSAYNEQFF. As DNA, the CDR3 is TGTGCCAGCAGTGCCTACAATGAGCAGTTCTTC.

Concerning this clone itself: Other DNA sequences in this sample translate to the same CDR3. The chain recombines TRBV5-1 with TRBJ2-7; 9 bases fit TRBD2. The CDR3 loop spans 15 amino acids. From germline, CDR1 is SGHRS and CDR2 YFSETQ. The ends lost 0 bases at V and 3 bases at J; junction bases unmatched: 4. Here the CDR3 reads CASSLVIAGDYEQYF. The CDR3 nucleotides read TGCGCCAGCAGCTTGGTGATAGCGGGAGACTACGAGCAGTACTTC.

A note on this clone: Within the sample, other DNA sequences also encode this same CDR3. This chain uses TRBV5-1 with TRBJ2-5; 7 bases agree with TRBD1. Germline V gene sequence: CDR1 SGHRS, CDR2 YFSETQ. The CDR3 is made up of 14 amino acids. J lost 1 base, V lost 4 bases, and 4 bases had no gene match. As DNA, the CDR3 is TGCGCCAGCAGCCTGGGGGACAGCCAAGAGACCCAGTACTTC. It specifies CASSLGDSQETQYF.

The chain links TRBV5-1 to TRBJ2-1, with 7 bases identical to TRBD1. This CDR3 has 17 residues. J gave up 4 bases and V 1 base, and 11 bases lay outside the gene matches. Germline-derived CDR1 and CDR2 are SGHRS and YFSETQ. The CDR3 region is CASSLSTGTAPYNEQFF. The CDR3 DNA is TGCGCCAGCAGCTTGAGCACCGGGACAGCCCCTTACAATGAGCAGTTCTTC.

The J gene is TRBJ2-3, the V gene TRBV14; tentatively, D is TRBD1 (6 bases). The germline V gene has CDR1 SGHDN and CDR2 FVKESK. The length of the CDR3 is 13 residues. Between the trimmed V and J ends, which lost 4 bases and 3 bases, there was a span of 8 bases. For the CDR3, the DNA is TGTGCCAGCAGCCGCAGGGGAACAGATACGCAGTATTTT. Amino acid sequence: CASSRRGTDTQYF.

The chain's CDR3 is CAWSVGDRVTDTQYF. The CDR3 DNA reads TGTGCCTGGAGTGTAGGGGACAGGGTTACAGATACGCAGTATTTT. The chain employs TRBV30 and TRBJ2-3, with 9 bases aligning to TRBD1. The junction had 4 bases not matched to a gene; V was cut back by 0 bases and J by 3 bases. In germline, CDR1 is GTSNPN, CDR2 SVGIG (reference sequence). CDR3 length: 15 amino acids.

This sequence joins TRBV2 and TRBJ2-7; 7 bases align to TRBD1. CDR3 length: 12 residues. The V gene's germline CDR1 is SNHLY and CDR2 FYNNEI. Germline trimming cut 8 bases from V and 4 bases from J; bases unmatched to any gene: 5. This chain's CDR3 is CASADRVYEQYF. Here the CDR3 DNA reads TGTGCCAGCGCAGACAGGGTATACGAGCAGTACTTC.

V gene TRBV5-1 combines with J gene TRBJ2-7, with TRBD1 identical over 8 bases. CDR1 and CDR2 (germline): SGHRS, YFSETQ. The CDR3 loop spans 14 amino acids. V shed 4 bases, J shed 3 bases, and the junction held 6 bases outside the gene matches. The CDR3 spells CASSKDRADYEQYF. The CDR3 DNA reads TGCGCCAGCAGCAAGGACAGGGCGGACTACGAGCAGTACTTC. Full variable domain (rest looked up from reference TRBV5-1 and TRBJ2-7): KAGVTQTPRYLIKTRGQQVTLSCSPISGHRSVSWYQQTPGQGLQFLFEYFSETQRNKGNFPGRFSGRQFSNSRSEMNVSTLELGDSALYLCASSKDRADYEQYFGPGTRLTVT.